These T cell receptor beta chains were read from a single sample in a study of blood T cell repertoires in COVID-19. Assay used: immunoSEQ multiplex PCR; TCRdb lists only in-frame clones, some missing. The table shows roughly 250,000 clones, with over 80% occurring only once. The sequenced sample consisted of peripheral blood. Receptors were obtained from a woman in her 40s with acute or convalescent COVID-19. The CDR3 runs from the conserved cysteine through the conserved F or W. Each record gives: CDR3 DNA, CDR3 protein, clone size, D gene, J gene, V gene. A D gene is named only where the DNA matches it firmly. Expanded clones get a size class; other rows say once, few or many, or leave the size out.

cdr3_nt: TGTGCCAGCAGCTTACGTATAGGGACAGGGGGTCGAGGCTACACCTTC
cdr3_aa: CASSLRIGTGGRGYTF
clone_size: -
d_call: TRBD1
j_call: TRBJ1-2
v_call: TRBV5-4

cdr3_nt: TGTGCCAGCAGCTCTCAACTAGCGGGCTCCTACAATGAGCAGTTCTTC
cdr3_aa: CASSSQLAGSYNEQFF
clone_size: -
d_call: TRBD2
j_call: TRBJ2-1
v_call: TRBV5-4

cdr3_nt: TGTGCCAGCTATAACAGGGTCTCAGATACGCAGTATTTT
cdr3_aa: CASYNRVSDTQYF
clone_size: once
d_call: -
j_call: TRBJ2-3
v_call: TRBV2

cdr3_nt: TGTGCCTGGAGTGTGGTCAGGCAATGGGATGGCTACACCTTC
cdr3_aa: CAWSVVRQWDGYTF
clone_size: once
d_call: -
j_call: TRBJ1-2
v_call: TRBV30

cdr3_nt: TGTGCCATCAGTGACGACGGGACAGGGGGGACCCAGTACTTC
cdr3_aa: CAISDDGTGGTQYF
clone_size: -
d_call: TRBD1
j_call: TRBJ2-5
v_call: TRBV10-3

cdr3_nt: TGTGCCAGTAGGAGCGGGGGGGCCCCAGATACGCAGTATTTT
cdr3_aa: CASRSGGAPDTQYF
clone_size: -
d_call: TRBD2
j_call: TRBJ2-3
v_call: TRBV6-5

cdr3_nt: TGTGCCAGTAGTAGAGAAACTGGGGAGGTGGTGAACACTGAAGCTTTCTTT
cdr3_aa: CASSRETGEVVNTEAFF
clone_size: -
d_call: -
j_call: TRBJ1-1
v_call: TRBV19

cdr3_nt: TGTGCCAGCAGCGCAGACAGGGGGAGGAGCACTGAAGCTTTCTTT
cdr3_aa: CASSADRGRSTEAFF
clone_size: -
d_call: TRBD1
j_call: TRBJ1-1
v_call: TRBV5-5

cdr3_nt: TGTGCCAGCAGCTTAGGGGGACACCGCTCGCGCTATGGCTACACCTTC
cdr3_aa: CASSLGGHRSRYGYTF
clone_size: -
d_call: -
j_call: TRBJ1-2
v_call: TRBV7-8

cdr3_nt: TGTGCCAGCAGCCCACTAGCGGGGGGGCAGGAGACCCAGTACTTC
cdr3_aa: CASSPLAGGQETQYF
clone_size: -
d_call: TRBD2
j_call: TRBJ2-5
v_call: TRBV7-2

cdr3_nt: TGTGCCAGCAGCCGCGGGACCCAGAAAGGCTATGGCTACACCTTC
cdr3_aa: CASSRGTQKGYGYTF
clone_size: -
d_call: -
j_call: TRBJ1-2
v_call: TRBV2

cdr3_nt: TGCGCCAGCAGCCGTGGGCGTTTGAGGGGGACAGGGGATTGGAATGAGCAGTTCTTC
cdr3_aa: CASSRGRLRGTGDWNEQFF
clone_size: once
d_call: TRBD1
j_call: TRBJ2-1
v_call: TRBV4-1

cdr3_nt: TGTGCCAGCGACCTGGGCGGGGGGGCCGGTGAGCAGTTCTTC
cdr3_aa: CASDLGGGAGEQFF
clone_size: -
d_call: TRBD2
j_call: TRBJ2-1
v_call: TRBV6-5

cdr3_nt: TGTGCCAGCAGTAAAGCGATTAGCACAGATACGCAGTATTTT
cdr3_aa: CASSKAISTDTQYF
clone_size: -
d_call: -
j_call: TRBJ2-3
v_call: TRBV27

cdr3_nt: TGTGCCACGACAAAACGAAGCACGCAGTATTTT
cdr3_aa: CATTKRSTQYF
clone_size: -
d_call: -
j_call: TRBJ2-3
v_call: TRBV6-5

cdr3_nt: TGTGCCAGCAGTTTATATAACAGGATGGTAAATGGCTACACCTTC
cdr3_aa: CASSLYNRMVNGYTF
clone_size: -
d_call: -
j_call: TRBJ1-2
v_call: TRBV28

cdr3_nt: TGCAGCGTTGACAGGGCAACCTACAATGAGCAGTTCTTC
cdr3_aa: CSVDRATYNEQFF
clone_size: -
d_call: -
j_call: TRBJ2-1
v_call: TRBV29-1

cdr3_nt: TGTGCCAGCAGTGAATTGGGAGCCGGGGCCAACGTCCTGACTTTC
cdr3_aa: CASSELGAGANVLTF
clone_size: -
d_call: -
j_call: TRBJ2-6
v_call: TRBV2

cdr3_nt: TGTGCCTGGGCCCTCGGGACAGGGGGCACTGAAGCTTTCTTT
cdr3_aa: CAWALGTGGTEAFF
clone_size: once
d_call: TRBD1
j_call: TRBJ1-1
v_call: TRBV30

cdr3_nt: TGTGCCAGCTCACCCGGTAACAGGGGGCCCGGCTACACCTTC
cdr3_aa: CASSPGNRGPGYTF
clone_size: -
d_call: TRBD1
j_call: TRBJ1-2
v_call: TRBV18